One and the same sample provided the 30 T cell receptor beta chains below, sequenced in a study of response to subunit inactivated influenza vaccine. TCRdb re-derived calls from the RT-PCR reads in MiXCR, one entry per CDR3 protein. The table shows under 800,000 distinct CDR3 sequences, with around 14% occurring only once. Material: PBMCs from blood, obtained roughly 2 weeks before vaccination. The receptor source for this set is a man aged 50 to 60 who received an inactivated influenza vaccine.

The chain has TRBV12-3 or TRBV12-4 and TRBJ2-5, with D possibly matching TRBD2 (5 bases). CDR3 length: 16 residues. Deletions cut 6 bases from V and 0 bases from J, with 17 bases between. The CDR3 is CASSPWARRYQETQYF. The CDR3, as DNA: TGTGCCAGCAGCCCCTGGGCCCGGAGGTACCAAGAGACCCAGTACTTC.

This chain links TRBV12-3 or TRBV12-4 with TRBJ1-1; D gene unclear. V lost 1 base to trimming and J lost 1 base, with 7 bases between them. The CDR3 has 14 amino acids. The CDR3 sequence is CASSLDGKNTEAFF. The CDR3 coding sequence is TGTGCCAGCAGTTTAGACGGGAAGAACACTGAAGCTTTCTTT.

In this sample, this clonotype turned up a few times. The chain couples TRBV28 to TRBJ2-7, with 7 bases aligning to TRBD1. This CDR3 has 13 amino acids. In germline, CDR1 is MDHEN, CDR2 SYDVKM. V dropped 6 bases and J dropped 5; count of bases not matched to a gene: 7. In nucleotides, the CDR3 is TGTGCCAGCAGGAGACAGGGTCGGCACGAGCAGTACTTC. It yields the protein CASRRQGRHEQYF.

CDR3 in amino acids: CASSQDYMGLEGFHEQFF. The CDR3 region has the DNA TGCGCCAGCAGCCAAGATTATATGGGGCTAGAGGGCTTCCATGAGCAGTTCTTC. This rearrangement joins TRBV4-3 to TRBJ2-1; tentatively, D is TRBD1 or TRBD2 (5 bases each). Germline values: CDR1 LGHNA, CDR2 YSLEER. The CDR3 has 18 residues. The V end lost 0 bases, the J end lost 8 bases, and 23 bases lay between the germline ends.

This clonotype was recorded many times. The chain employs TRBV15 and TRBJ1-4; D is possibly TRBD1 (6 bases). The CDR3 contains 14 residues. Trimming cost V 5 bases and J 7 bases, with 14 bases left between them. Germline V gene data show CDR1 as LNHNV and CDR2 as YYDKDF (reference sequence). The CDR3 region is CATSLGGRFEKLFF. The CDR3 coding sequence is TGTGCCACCAGCTTGGGGGGGCGATTTGAAAAACTGTTTTTT.

The gene calls are TRBV14 and TRBJ2-7, with D hard to call. Germline loops: CDR1 SGHDN, CDR2 FVKESK. Deletions cut 2 bases from V and 5 bases from J, with 4 bases between. The CDR3 length is 11 residues. CDR3 protein: CASSQHDEQYF. The CDR3 DNA follows: TGTGCCAGCAGCCAACACGACGAGCAGTACTTC.

The chain has TRBV5-6 and TRBJ1-5; TRBD1 might be the D (5 bases). Deletions cut 2 bases from V and 6 bases from J, with 18 bases between. This CDR3 is 16 amino acids long. Germline V gives CDR1 SGHDT, CDR2 YYEEEE. CDR3 sequence (DNA): TGTGCCAGCAGCTTCCGGGCTACGGACATGAGTCAGCCCCAGCATTTT. It translates to CASSFRATDMSQPQHF.

The CDR3 coding sequence is TGCAGCGTTGAATTTAGAACTAGCGGGAACTACGAGCAGTACTTC. It specifies CSVEFRTSGNYEQYF. The rearrangement joins TRBV29-1 to TRBJ2-7; 10 bases map to TRBD2. Germline loops: CDR1 SQVTM, CDR2 ANQGSEA. There are 15 residues in the CDR3. J was trimmed by 3 bases and V by 2 bases; bases with no gene match: 7.

This clonotype was detected many times. This chain uses TRBV6-2 or TRBV6-3 with TRBJ1-5, with D possibly being TRBD1 (6 bases). From germline, CDR1 is MNHEY and CDR2 SVGEGT. The CDR3 sequence is 15 residues long. V was pared by 0 bases and J by 0 bases, with 6 bases between. CDR3 in DNA: TGTGCCAGCAGTTACTCGGGACATAGCAATCAGCCCCAGCATTTT. It is translated as CASSYSGHSNQPQHF.

The gene calls are TRBV20-1 and TRBJ2-5, with 11 bases aligning to TRBD1. The CDR3 is 15 residues long. Germline V gives CDR1 DFQATT, CDR2 SNEGSKA (reference sequence). With 1 base clipped from V and 5 bases from J, the junction kept 6 bases outside the gene matches. CDR3 in DNA: TGCAGTGCTAGAGCCGGACAGGGGGCGGGGGAGACCCAGTACTTC. Its translation is CSARAGQGAGETQYF.

This clonotype has at least ten counts. J is TRBJ2-7 and V is TRBV5-1, with TRBD1 identical over 7 bases. The CDR3 consists of 15 residues. Germline loops: CDR1 SGHRS, CDR2 YFSETQ. Losses at the gene ends were 0 bases for V and 3 bases for J; bases not matched to a gene: 6. The CDR3 protein is CASSLAGQPDYEQYF. CDR3 sequence (DNA): TGCGCCAGCAGCTTGGCGGGACAGCCCGACTACGAGCAGTACTTC. Together with reference TRBV5-1 and TRBJ2-7, the CDR3 gives the full variable domain: KAGVTQTPRYLIKTRGQQVTLSCSPISGHRSVSWYQQTPGQGLQFLFEYFSETQRNKGNFPGRFSGRQFSNSRSEMNVSTLELGDSALYLCASSLAGQPDYEQYFGPGTRLTVT.

J is TRBJ2-1 and V is TRBV2; D is unclear. This CDR3 has 13 residues. Germline CDR1 is SNHLY and CDR2 is FYNNEI. CDR3 coding DNA: TGTGCAATTAGCCCCAGCTCCTACAATGAGCAGTTCTTC. This codes for CAISPSSYNEQFF.

Remarks on this clonotype: It may be a read error: a sequence one base away is much more abundant. The chain uses TRBV5-1 and TRBJ2-1; TRBD1 agrees at 7 bases. Germline V gene lookup returns CDR1 SGHRS and CDR2 YFSETQ. There are 13 residues in the CDR3. This CDR3 reads CASSFGTDNEEFF. The CDR3 DNA follows: TGCGCCAGCAGCTTCGGGACAGACAATGAGGAGTTCTTC.

This rearrangement joins TRBV7-8 to TRBJ2-1; 8 bases match TRBD2. From germline, CDR1 is SGHVS and CDR2 FQNEAQ. This CDR3 is built from 15 residues. V was clipped by 5 bases and J by 5 bases; unmatched bases: 8. CDR3 nucleotide sequence: TGTGCCAGCAGCCAGCGGGAGAGCGGGAACAATGAGCAGTTCTTC. Its protein is CASSQRESGNNEQFF.

The chain uses TRBV6-2 or TRBV6-3 and TRBJ2-1, with D uncertain. CDR1 and CDR2 from the germline V gene are MNHEY and SVGEGT. The CDR3 runs to 12 residues. The germline V and J ends were trimmed by 6 bases and 3 bases, with 6 bases remaining between them. DNA for the CDR3: TGTGCCAGCAGGCAGGTCTACAATGAGCAGTTCTTC. Translated, it gives CASRQVYNEQFF.

This clonotype came up a few times. The chain combines TRBV12-3 or TRBV12-4 with TRBJ1-2; D is ambiguous. The V and J ends lost 5 bases and 10 bases respectively, with 17 bases between them. This CDR3 comprises 13 residues. Here the CDR3 reads CASSPRNPFVYTF. The CDR3 DNA is TGTGCCAGCAGTCCTCGAAACCCCTTTGTCTACACCTTC.

The chain carries TRBV12-3 or TRBV12-4 and TRBJ1-3; D is unclear. The CDR3 runs to 13 residues. V was trimmed by 5 bases and J by 4 bases, leaving 9 bases between them. The CDR3 region is CASSRSRGNTIYF. The CDR3 DNA reads as TGTGCCAGCAGTAGGAGCAGGGGAAACACCATATATTTT.

This clonotype has more than one count but fewer than ten. The chain uses TRBV12-3 or TRBV12-4 and TRBJ2-2; 12 bases agree with TRBD2. The V and J ends lost 6 bases and 6 bases, in that order; junction bases with no gene match: 5. CDR3 length: 15 residues. CDR3 amino acids: CASRLTSGSAGELFF. The CDR3 bases are TGTGCCAGCAGATTGACTAGCGGGAGCGCCGGGGAGCTGTTTTTT.

This clonotype has only a few counts. The genes are TRBV7-9 and TRBJ1-5; D may be TRBD1 (6 bases). Germline CDR1 is SEHNR and CDR2 is FQNEAQ (reference sequence). This CDR3 has 15 amino acids. V was cut by 5 bases and J by 2 bases, with 13 bases left in between. CDR3 bases: TGTGCCAGCAGCGAACAGGGTGGTGGCAATCAGCCCCAGCATTTT. It encodes CASSEQGGGNQPQHF.

The V gene is TRBV2, the J gene TRBJ2-3; 10 bases line up with TRBD2. Looked up from germline, CDR1 is SNHLY and CDR2 is FYNNEI. CDR3 length equals 15 residues. V lost 5 bases and J lost 6; bases outside the gene matches: 8. This CDR3 reads CASSTGTSVSDTQYF. The DNA for the CDR3 is TGTGCCAGCAGTACCGGGACTAGCGTGAGTGATACGCAGTATTTT.

This clonotype has a count of ten or more. The chain couples TRBV12-3 or TRBV12-4 to TRBJ2-3, with D unresolved. CDR3 length equals 14 residues. Trimming removed 3 bases from V and 3 bases from J, with 10 bases in between. The chain's CDR3 is CASSFVAVTDTQYF. For the CDR3, the DNA is TGTGCCAGCAGTTTCGTAGCAGTAACAGATACGCAGTATTTT.

The CDR3 DNA sequence: TGTGCCAGCAGCCTCAGACTAGCGGGGGGGCGAACAGATACGCAGTATTTT. This codes for CASSLRLAGGRTDTQYF. This rearrangement joins TRBV4-2 to TRBJ2-3; TRBD2 agrees at 14 bases. Looked up from germline, CDR1 is LGHNA and CDR2 is YNFKEQ. V lost 4 bases, J lost 3 bases, and 6 bases stayed unmatched. The CDR3 extends over 17 amino acids.

This clonotype showed up many times. J is TRBJ2-1 and V is TRBV12-3 or TRBV12-4; D is ambiguous. V was shortened by 3 bases and J by 9 bases, with 6 bases between the two germline ends. The length of the CDR3 is 11 residues. The CDR3 bases are TGTGCCAGCAGTTTGCGGTTTGAGCAGTTCTTC. This codes for CASSLRFEQFF.

This clonotype was detected ten times or more. CDR3 coding DNA: TGCGCCAGCAGCAGAAATAGCGGGGGCGCCTACAATGAGCAGTTCTTC. It translates to CASSRNSGGAYNEQFF. The chain employs TRBV5-1 and TRBJ2-1, with 9 positions matching TRBD2. CDR1 is SGHRS and CDR2 is YFSETQ in the germline V gene. The CDR3 is 16 amino acids. With V trimmed by 4 bases and J by 2 bases, 7 bases remained unmatched.

J is TRBJ2-7 and V is TRBV2; TRBD1 or TRBD2 may be the D gene (5 bases each). V lost 6 bases, J lost 2 bases, and 14 bases lay in between. CDR1 SNHLY and CDR2 FYNNEI come from the germline V gene. This CDR3 is built from 14 residues. CDR3 protein: CASRRNRDPYEQYF. CDR3 nucleotide sequence: TGTGCCAGCAGAAGAAACCGGGACCCCTACGAGCAGTACTTC.

In its sample, this clonotype was seen many times. The gene calls are TRBV12-3 or TRBV12-4 and TRBJ1-1, with D hard to call. V was pared by 2 bases and J by 0 bases, with 7 bases between. The CDR3 has 14 residues. CDR3 coding DNA: TGTGCCAGCAGTTTAATCAGATTGAACACTGAAGCTTTCTTT. Protein sequence: CASSLIRLNTEAFF.

V is TRBV7-8 and J is TRBJ2-7; D ambiguous. The germline gives CDR1 SGHVS, CDR2 FQNEAQ. The V gene lost 3 bases and the J gene lost 4 bases, with 10 bases spanning the gap. There are 13 residues in the CDR3. CDR3 nucleotides: TGTGCCAGCAGCTTCGAAAGGATTTACGAGCAGTACTTC. Amino acids: CASSFERIYEQYF. Full variable domain (outside the CDR3, taken from reference TRBV7-8 and TRBJ2-7): GAGVSQSPRYKVAKRGQDVALRCDPISGHVSLFWYQQALGQGPEFLTYFQNEAQLDKSGLPSDRFFAERPEGSVSTLKIQRTQQEDSAVYLCASSFERIYEQYFGPGTRLTVT.

This CDR3 reads CASNPGSNSPLHF. The CDR3 nucleotides are TGTGCCAGCAACCCAGGGTCCAATTCACCCCTCCACTTT. This chain uses TRBV6-1 with TRBJ1-6; D might be TRBD1 (5 bases). CDR3 length: 13 amino acids. Germline CDR1 reads MNHNS; CDR2 reads SASEGT. Trimming took 7 bases from V and 7 from J, leaving 11 bases between them.

The sample holds many counts of this clonotype. A junction boundary mismatches the germline segment, possibly from a read error. The chain uses TRBV5-1 and TRBJ2-3; D remains unclear. Germline lookup yields CDR1 SGHRS and CDR2 YFSETQ. The length of the CDR3 is 12 residues. CDR3 sequence: CASSLNSDTQYF. The CDR3 region has the DNA TGTGCCAGCAGTTTAAACTCAGATACGCAGTATTTT. The whole variable domain, remainder taken from reference TRBV5-1 and TRBJ2-3, is KAGVTQTPRYLIKTRGQQVTLSCSPISGHRSVSWYQQTPGQGLQFLFEYFSETQRNKGNFPGRFSGRQFSNSRSEMNVSTLELGDSALYLCASSLNSDTQYFGPGTRLTVL.

This clonotype showed up just a few times. The chain is built from TRBV20-1 and TRBJ2-5, with D maybe TRBD1 (5 bases). Germline V lookup: CDR1 DFQATT, CDR2 SNEGSKA (reference sequence). Trimming pared 4 bases from V and 1 base from J, leaving 7 bases between. CDR3 length: 12 residues. The CDR3 DNA reads TGCAGTGCTACAGACAGCCAAGAGACCCAGTACTTC. This codes for CSATDSQETQYF.